This T cell receptor beta chain was recovered during a study of cytomegalovirus exposure and HLA in healthy donors. Trimming removed 5 bases from V and 1 base from J, with 12 bases in between. This CDR3 is built from 15 residues. In germline, CDR1 is MDHEN, CDR2 SYDVKM. As to this clone: Its antigen remains unidentified.

Study conclusions and caveats: Earlier findings revealed that most TCR beta V segments proved productive either about 90% or about 30% of the time.

The PCR employed 60 Vbeta primers together with 13 Jbeta primers. TCRdb keeps only in-frame clones here, not all; method: immunoSEQ multiplex PCR. This sample yields about 110,000 clones, of which 76% are seen a single time; roughly 12% belongs to the top ten. While unrecorded immune exposures were likely, the donors were nominally healthy when sampled. The chain uses TRBV28 and TRBJ1-5; a weak D match, TRBD1 (6 bases). This receptor was obtained from a young man in good health and CMV-seropositive. Sequencing was done on a sample of PBMCs. The CDR3 coding sequence is TGTGCCAGCAGTCAAATACAGGGAAGCAATCAGCCCCAGCATTTT. As protein: CASSQIQGSNQPQHF.